This T cell receptor beta chain was sequenced for a study of long-term antiretroviral therapy in people with HIV. About the research overall: The earliest samples predate the 2015 immediate-ART recommendation by about a decade.

Samples were assayed with immunoSEQ v3.0 at survey level. Repertoires were generated with immunoSEQ multiplex PCR, while TCRdb's copy carries only in-frame clones and drops some. The sample has nearly 25,000 clones; around 80% are singletons. About this clone itself: Its specificity is unknown.

Study-wide results and limits: Clones showing expansion before ART dominated the repertoire at all time points. The study found narrower CDR3 length ranges in HIV repertoires than in controls.

Specimen: unsorted PBMCs, collected 1.2 years after starting antiretroviral therapy. The clonotype was recovered from a woman between 35 and 50 years old with HIV.

CDR3 nucleotides: TGTGCCAGCGGACGAAGGGGACAGACTTCCACAGATACGCAGTATTTT. Protein product: CASGRRGQTSTDTQYF. V gene TRBV25-1 combines with J gene TRBJ2-3, with TRBD1 matching 7 bases. From germline, CDR1 is MGHDK and CDR2 SYGVNS. V shed 8 bases, J shed 2 bases, and the junction held 13 bases outside the gene matches. This CDR3 comprises 16 residues.